A selection of T cell receptor beta chains follows, all from one sample in a study of CD8 T cells in Susac syndrome. TCRdb recomputed calls from the immunoSEQ multiplex PCR reads with MiXCR, one row per CDR3 protein. This sample yields over 150,000 distinct CDR3 sequences, of which roughly 92% are seen a single time; approximately 0.09% belongs to the top ten. The sample was CD4+ T cells from PBMCs. The receptor set was obtained from a human donor with multiple sclerosis. Each CDR3 is given with its conserved first and last residue. D genes are given only for firm matches. For some rows the clone size is stated as once, few or many, or as a class when expanded; others skip it.

>.|.|TRBV6-6|TRBJ1-1
CASSYQREVAFF
TGTGCCAGCAGTTACCAGAGGGAGGTTGCTTTCTTT
>.|.|TRBV20-1|TRBJ1-3
CSARTGAAGNTIYF
TGCAGTGCTAGAACCGGGGCAGCTGGAAACACCATATATTTT
>.|.|TRBV3-1|TRBJ1-2
CASSPLPLNYGYTF
TGTGCCAGCAGCCCGCTCCCCCTTAACTATGGCTACACCTTC
>.|.|TRBV3-1|TRBJ2-3
CASSRAGGGNTQYF
TGTGCCAGCAGCCGAGCCGGAGGAGGGAATACGCAGTATTTT
>TRBD2|.|TRBV10-3|TRBJ2-5
CAISEGTSRGETQYF
TGTGCCATCAGTGAAGGGACTAGCCGAGGAGAGACCCAGTACTTC
>.|.|TRBV7-2|TRBJ2-1
CASRAGTWVYNEQFF
TGTGCCAGCAGAGCCGGGACATGGGTTTACAATGAGCAGTTCTTC
>.|.|TRBV6-6|TRBJ1-5
CASSYEGGKNQPQHF
TGTGCCAGCAGTTACGAGGGAGGAAAGAATCAGCCCCAGCATTTT
>.|.|TRBV7-9|TRBJ2-1
CASSLEEGMEQFF
TGTGCCAGCAGCTTAGAGGAGGGCATGGAGCAGTTCTTC
>TRBD2|.|TRBV27|TRBJ2-1
CASLAGGASSYNEQFF
TGTGCCAGCCTAGCGGGAGGGGCAAGCTCCTACAATGAGCAGTTCTTC
>.|.|TRBV5-1|TRBJ2-5
CASSPDNQETQYF
TGCGCCAGCAGCCCGGACAACCAAGAGACCCAGTACTTC
>.|.|TRBV9|TRBJ2-3
CASSVGPTSYTDTQYF
TGTGCCAGCAGCGTAGGTCCAACTAGCTACACAGATACGCAGTATTTT
>.|.|TRBV5-1|TRBJ2-4
CASNLEPGDKNIQYF
TGCGCCAGCAACCTCGAACCGGGAGATAAAAACATTCAGTACTTC
>.|.|TRBV18|TRBJ1-5
CASSLGTHQPQHF
TGTGCCAGCTCTCTCGGGACCCATCAGCCCCAGCATTTT
>.|.|TRBV12-3/TRBV12-4|TRBJ1-5
CASSLSPTNGPQHF
TGTGCCAGCAGTCTTTCCCCGACCAACGGGCCCCAGCATTTT
>.|once|TRBV10-3|TRBJ1-5
CAISESGFNQPQHF
TGTGCCATCAGTGAGTCTGGCTTCAATCAGCCCCAGCATTTT
>.|.|TRBV7-2|TRBJ2-7
CASSPMALLQGEQYF
TGTGCCAGCAGCCCAATGGCACTCCTCCAGGGCGAGCAGTACTTC
>TRBD1|.|TRBV20-1|TRBJ1-6
CSPRERGQSPLHF
TGCAGTCCCCGGGAGAGGGGGCAATCACCCCTCCACTTT
>TRBD2|.|TRBV7-3|TRBJ2-5
CASSPRLATKETQYF
TGTGCCAGCAGCCCCCGACTAGCGACGAAAGAGACCCAGTACTTC
>TRBD1|.|TRBV29-1|TRBJ1-2
CSVYRGYGYTF
TGCAGCGTATACAGGGGTTATGGCTACACCTTC
>.|.|TRBV3-1|TRBJ1-1
CASSQDLYNTEAFF
TGTGCCAGCAGCCAAGATCTTTATAACACTGAAGCTTTCTTT
>TRBD2|.|TRBV6-2/TRBV6-3|TRBJ2-3
CASSYEGGSLDTQYF
TGTGCCAGCAGTTACGAGGGCGGGAGCCTCGATACGCAGTATTTT
>.|.|TRBV3-1|TRBJ1-4
CASSQDTNNEKLFF
TGTGCCAGCAGCCAAGATACGAATAATGAAAAACTGTTTTTT
>.|.|TRBV28|TRBJ2-1
CASTQGGLPYNEQFF
TGTGCCAGCACCCAGGGGGGCCTCCCTTACAATGAGCAGTTCTTC
>.|.|TRBV9|TRBJ1-2
CASSVGQIGGYTF
TGTGCCAGCAGCGTAGGACAAATTGGAGGCTACACCTTC
>.|.|TRBV5-1|TRBJ2-5
CASSVAVQETQYF
TGCGCCAGCAGCGTGGCAGTACAAGAGACCCAGTACTTC
>.|.|TRBV6-1|TRBJ1-5
CATKRSMDSIPHF
TGTGCCACCAAGAGGTCTATGGACAGTATACCGCATTTT
>.|.|TRBV18|TRBJ2-2
CASSPTQGNTGELFF
TGTGCCAGCTCACCTACACAGGGGAACACCGGGGAGCTGTTTTTT
>TRBD2|.|TRBV5-6|TRBJ2-3
CASSLGRLAATDTQYF
TGTGCCAGCAGCTTGGGGAGACTAGCGGCCACAGATACGCAGTATTTT
>TRBD1|.|TRBV7-3|TRBJ2-6
CASSWDRASGANVLTF
TGTGCCAGCAGCTGGGACAGGGCTTCTGGGGCCAACGTCCTGACTTTC
>.|.|TRBV20-1|TRBJ1-1
CSPYRGDRNTEAFF
TGCAGTCCTTATAGAGGGGACCGGAACACTGAAGCTTTCTTT
>.|.|TRBV5-1|TRBJ1-5
CASSPGGAWQPQHF
TGCGCCAGCAGCCCCGGGGGGGCTTGGCAGCCCCAGCATTTT
>TRBD2|.|TRBV9|TRBJ2-5
CASSWTSGGTGETQYF
TGTGCCAGCAGTTGGACTAGCGGGGGCACGGGGGAGACCCAGTACTTC